This TCR beta chain comes out of a study of blood T cell repertoires in COVID-19. About the research overall: Researchers got acute and convalescent COVID-19 samples from the United States, Italy and Spain. T cells, B-cell-depleted T cells, or PBMCs supplied cDNA or gDNA.

Seattle participants joined during active infection and were tracked over time. As handled by the study authors: Estimates of nucleated cell counts were drawn from the amplification of reference gene primers. The assay was immunoSEQ multiplex PCR, and TCRdb's table has in-frame clones only and misses some. V, J and clone size derive from that table, while D and trimming were established from the DNA sequence. In the table there are more than 95,000 clones, around 81% of which are singletons. Per the germline V gene, CDR1 is SGHAT and CDR2 is FQDESV (reference sequence). The CDR3 length is 12 residues. V was trimmed by 7 bases and J by 5 bases, leaving 11 bases between them.

The sample was peripheral blood. The origin of this receptor is a man under 40 with COVID-19, enrolled during active disease. The rearrangement uses TRBV11-1 and TRBJ1-1, with D possibly matching TRBD1 (5 bases). This CDR3 is CASNFGGTEAFF. The CDR3 DNA reads TGTGCCAGCAACTTCGGGGGGACTGAAGCTTTCTTT.